A selection of T cell receptor beta chains follows, all from one sample in a study of vaccination effects on CD4 cells after COVID-19. Data came from immunoSEQ multiplex PCR; TCRdb stores just in-frame clones and leaves some out. This sample has about 19,000 clones, with approximately 74% found just once. Their antigens are not known. The source was CD4+ T cells from PBMCs cultured with SARS-CoV-2 spike peptides, collected before COVID-19 vaccination. The source is a human donor who had a prior SARS-CoV-2 infection. Both conserved end residues are part of each CDR3. A D gene is named only where the DNA matches it firmly. The listing skips clone size in some rows; elsewhere it reads once, few, many or a size class.

length,D,J,V,size,CDR3,DNA
16,TRBD2,TRBJ2-3,TRBV15,NA,CATSRDRLAGTDTQYF,TGTGCCACCAGCAGAGATCGACTAGCGGGCACAGATACGCAGTATTTT
15,TRBD2,TRBJ2-7,TRBV4-1,NA,CASSPRLATYYEQYF,TGCGCCAGCAGCCCGAGACTAGCGACATATTACGAGCAGTACTTC
16,TRBD1,TRBJ2-3,TRBV6-1,NA,CASSEALGTGTDTQYF,TGTGCCAGCAGTGAAGCGCTGGGGACAGGCACAGATACGCAGTATTTT
17,TRBD1,TRBJ1-2,TRBV13,NA,CASSLGTGAKNVYGYTF,TGTGCCAGCAGCTTAGGGACAGGGGCCAAAAATGTCTATGGCTACACCTTC
12,NA,TRBJ2-3,TRBV11-1,few,CASSLVVDTQYF,TGTGCCAGCAGCTTAGTTGTGGATACGCAGTATTTT
15,NA,TRBJ2-2,TRBV9,NA,CASSLTGGYTGELFF,TGTGCCAGCAGCCTGACAGGCGGTTACACCGGGGAGCTGTTTTTT
15,TRBD1,TRBJ2-7,TRBV11-2,few,CASSNYRGQGNEQYF,TGTGCCAGCAGCAACTACAGGGGGCAGGGTAACGAGCAGTACTTC
12,NA,TRBJ1-2,TRBV19,NA,CATADRPYGYTF,TGTGCCACCGCAGACAGGCCCTATGGCTACACCTTC
13,NA,TRBJ1-2,TRBV30,NA,CAWSVAEGGGYTF,TGTGCCTGGAGTGTAGCGGAGGGTGGTGGCTACACCTTC
13,NA,TRBJ2-7,TRBV7-9,NA,CASSPTQAYEQYF,TGTGCCAGCAGCCCGACGCAAGCCTACGAGCAGTACTTC
13,NA,TRBJ2-5,TRBV18,NA,CASSPSLSETQYF,TGTGCCAGCTCACCCTCTCTTTCGGAGACCCAGTACTTC
15,NA,TRBJ1-3,TRBV2,NA,CASSSYGGSGNTIYF,TGTGCCAGCAGTTCATATGGGGGATCTGGAAACACCATATATTTT
15,TRBD1,TRBJ1-2,TRBV7-2,medium-sized,CASSSSRTGGIGYTF,TGTGCCAGCAGCTCATCTCGGACAGGGGGCATTGGCTACACCTTC
15,NA,TRBJ2-2,TRBV5-6,NA,CASSLGQQGTGELFF,TGTGCCAGCAGCTTGGGGCAGCAGGGCACCGGGGAGCTGTTTTTT
20,TRBD1,TRBJ2-7,TRBV19,NA,CASSIESIVGTGTKSYEQYF,TGTGCCAGTAGTATAGAGTCGATTGTCGGGACAGGGACTAAGTCCTACGAGCAGTACTTC
13,NA,TRBJ1-1,TRBV7-9,NA,CASSGNMNTEAFF,TGTGCCAGCAGCGGAAATATGAACACTGAAGCTTTCTTT
14,TRBD1,TRBJ1-5,TRBV30,NA,CAWSIGQGNQPQHF,TGTGCCTGGAGTATAGGACAGGGTAATCAGCCCCAGCATTTT
13,NA,TRBJ2-2,TRBV6-5,once,CASKLANTGELFF,TGTGCCAGCAAACTCGCGAACACCGGGGAGCTGTTTTTT
14,NA,TRBJ2-7,TRBV27,NA,CASSQWSGDYEQYF,TGTGCCAGCAGCCAGTGGTCAGGAGACTACGAGCAGTACTTC
14,TRBD1,TRBJ1-2,TRBV2,NA,CASSASQGAGGYTF,TGTGCCAGCAGCGCTAGTCAGGGGGCTGGAGGCTACACCTTC
16,NA,TRBJ2-4,TRBV9,NA,CASSASIAAGDNIQYF,TGTGCCAGCAGCGCTTCTATTGCGGCAGGGGACAACATTCAGTACTTC
12,NA,TRBJ2-5,TRBV2,NA,CASKWESETQYF,TGTGCCAGCAAGTGGGAAAGCGAGACCCAGTACTTC
15,NA,TRBJ1-1,TRBV19,NA,CASSMGAPTVTEAFF,TGTGCCAGTAGCATGGGGGCCCCCACCGTGACTGAAGCTTTCTTT
11,NA,TRBJ2-2,TRBV4-1,NA,CASSQTGELFF,TGCGCCAGCAGCCAAACCGGGGAGCTGTTTTTT
15,TRBD1,TRBJ2-7,TRBV5-1,NA,CASSSKPGQPYEQYF,TGCGCCAGCAGCTCCAAACCGGGACAGCCCTACGAGCAGTACTTC
15,NA,TRBJ1-4,TRBV19,NA,CASSAGVATNEKLFF,TGTGCCAGTAGTGCAGGAGTTGCAACTAATGAAAAACTGTTTTTT
19,TRBD1,TRBJ2-6,TRBV5-1,NA,CASSLAIGTGISGANVLTF,TGCGCCAGCAGCTTGGCCATCGGGACAGGGATCTCTGGGGCCAACGTCCTGACTTTC
16,TRBD1,TRBJ2-2,TRBV30,few,CAWKGGGTGYSGELFF,TGTGCCTGGAAGGGTGGAGGGACAGGGTACAGCGGGGAGCTGTTTTTT
16,NA,TRBJ1-6,TRBV7-3,NA,CASSFPSGIHHSPLHF,TGTGCCAGCAGCTTTCCCTCCGGTATTCACCATTCACCCCTCCACTTT
13,NA,TRBJ2-5,TRBV5-1,NA,CASSLTGGETQYF,TGCGCCAGCAGCTTGACTGGTGGAGAGACCCAGTACTTC
14,NA,TRBJ1-2,TRBV5-1,NA,CASSLGGRTDGYTF,TGCGCCAGCAGCTTGGGGGGACGGACGGATGGCTACACCTTC
14,NA,TRBJ2-1,TRBV11-3,few,CASSLVLTDNEQFF,TGTGCCAGCAGCTTAGTTTTGACAGACAATGAGCAGTTCTTC
19,TRBD1,TRBJ2-2,TRBV27,NA,CASRNRGTGAPGSSGELFF,TGTGCCAGCAGAAACAGAGGGACAGGCGCTCCGGGCAGTTCCGGGGAGCTGTTTTTT
15,TRBD1,TRBJ2-7,TRBV4-1,NA,CASSQDLATGYEQYF,TGCGCCAGCAGCCAAGATCTGGCGACAGGGTACGAGCAGTACTTC
15,TRBD1,TRBJ1-4,TRBV7-2,NA,CASSLDRGLGEKLFF,TGTGCCAGCAGCTTAGATAGGGGGCTTGGTGAAAAACTGTTTTTT
14,TRBD1,TRBJ1-1,TRBV2,NA,CASTYRGSDTEAFF,TGTGCCAGCACCTACAGGGGATCGGACACTGAAGCTTTCTTT
18,TRBD2,TRBJ2-5,TRBV4-2,NA,CASSQDSVQRGVQETQYF,TGTGCCAGCAGCCAAGATTCCGTCCAGCGGGGGGTCCAAGAGACCCAGTACTTC
16,NA,TRBJ2-7,TRBV6-2/TRBV6-3,few,CASSFWPLANSYEQYF,TGTGCCAGCAGTTTCTGGCCTCTAGCGAACTCCTACGAGCAGTACTTC
17,TRBD2,TRBJ2-3,TRBV4-1,NA,CASSQAIAGGPTDTQYF,TGCGCCAGCAGCCAAGCAATAGCGGGAGGGCCCACAGATACGCAGTATTTT
14,NA,TRBJ2-2,TRBV5-5,NA,CASSLGGGHGELFF,TGTGCCAGCAGCTTGGGGGGAGGTCACGGGGAGCTGTTTTTT
13,NA,TRBJ2-5,TRBV30,NA,CAWSWDPGETQYF,TGTGCCTGGAGTTGGGACCCCGGAGAGACCCAGTACTTC
13,NA,TRBJ2-5,TRBV12-3/TRBV12-4,NA,CASGRGQGETQYF,TGTGCAAGCGGACGTGGTCAGGGAGAGACCCAGTACTTC
14,TRBD2,TRBJ2-7,TRBV5-6,NA,CASKGLAGSYEQYF,TGTGCCAGCAAAGGACTAGCGGGCTCCTACGAGCAGTACTTC
15,TRBD2,TRBJ2-1,TRBV7-2,once,CASSFASGRINEQFF,TGTGCCAGCAGCTTCGCTAGCGGGAGGATCAATGAGCAGTTCTTC
14,TRBD1,TRBJ2-1,TRBV5-1,NA,CASGLQGTYNEQFF,TGCGCCAGCGGCTTACAGGGGACCTACAATGAGCAGTTCTTC
15,NA,TRBJ2-6,TRBV14,NA,CASSQRGSGANVLTF,TGTGCCAGCAGCCAGCGCGGCAGTGGGGCCAACGTCCTGACTTTC
17,NA,TRBJ1-1,TRBV6-1,once,CASSELLYGLRNTEAFF,TGTGCCAGCAGTGAGCTTCTTTACGGCCTCAGGAACACTGAAGCTTTCTTT
15,TRBD1,TRBJ2-7,TRBV27,NA,CASSGQGEGEYEQYF,TGTGCCAGCAGTGGACAGGGGGAGGGTGAGTACGAGCAGTACTTC
18,NA,TRBJ1-1,TRBV30,NA,CAWHIIDWGTAKNTEAFF,TGTGCCTGGCACATTATCGATTGGGGAACAGCCAAGAACACTGAAGCTTTCTTT
13,NA,TRBJ2-3,TRBV5-6,NA,CASSLWSTDTQYF,TGTGCCAGCAGCTTGTGGAGCACAGATACGCAGTATTTT
15,NA,TRBJ1-1,TRBV28,few,CASSFRGGGNTEAFF,TGTGCCAGCAGTTTCCGTGGGGGGGGAAACACTGAAGCTTTCTTT
14,NA,TRBJ2-7,TRBV5-5,NA,CASRPTGTIYEQYF,TGTGCCAGCAGACCGACCGGGACAATCTACGAGCAGTACTTC
12,NA,TRBJ1-4,TRBV30,NA,CAWKGVGEKLFF,TGTGCCTGGAAAGGGGTTGGGGAAAAACTGTTTTTT
16,NA,TRBJ1-6,TRBV6-2/TRBV6-3,few,CASSSLGRTSSPPLHF,TGTGCCAGCAGTTCGTTAGGACGGACGTCTTCTCCACCCCTCCACTTT